This TCR beta chain appears in the sequencing data of a study of CD8 T cells in Susac syndrome. Germline values: CDR1 SEHNR, CDR2 FQNEAQ (reference sequence). The CDR3 contains 16 residues. Trimming left V 5 bases short and J 5 bases short, with 19 bases between. From blood CD8+ and CD4+ T cells, TCR beta sequences were generated. The multiple sclerosis controls were treatment-naive patients, and their relapsing-remitting disease was stable or active. RNA amounts of roughly 0.45 to 1 ug underwent reverse transcription with random hexamers. TCR beta CDR3 was amplified by immunoSEQ covering 54 Vbeta and 13 Jbeta. TCRdb fed the immunoSEQ multiplex PCR reads into MiXCR, producing one record per CDR3 protein. The top ten hold about 0.4% of the sample, which has roughly 67,000 distinct CDR3 sequences, approximately 94% seen once.

The chain links TRBV7-9 to TRBJ2-1, with D perhaps TRBD2 (6 bases). The specimen sequenced was CD8+ T cells from PBMCs. This receptor was taken from a human donor with multiple sclerosis. CDR3 nucleotides: TGTGCCAGCAGCCTAACCCCCTCTCTAGCGAACAATGAGCAGTTCTTC. It yields the protein CASSLTPSLANNEQFF. The whole variable domain, filled in from reference TRBV7-9 and TRBJ2-1, reads DTGVSQNPRHKITKRGQNVTFRCDPISEHNRLYWYRQTLGQGPEFLTYFQNEAQLEKSRLLSDRFSAERPKGSFSTLEIQRTEQGDSAMYLCASSLTPSLANNEQFFGPGTRLTVL.